A single sample gave rise to the 27 T cell receptor beta chains below, sequenced in a study of graft-versus-host responses after intestinal transplantation. Clones were sequenced by immunoSEQ multiplex PCR, and TCRdb holds only the in-frame ones, with some missing. This sample has roughly 100,000 clones, with 91% found just once. These receptors' targets are unknown. This specimen consisted of unstimulated CD4+ T cells sorted from spleen or lymph node cells, obtained before transplant. Receptor source: a human donor who was the organ donor for an intestinal transplant.

V and J are TRBV11-2 and TRBJ2-3; 8 bases agree with TRBD2. CDR1 and CDR2 (germline): SGHAT, FQNNGV. J lost 2 bases, V lost 3 bases, and 13 bases had no gene match. The CDR3 spans 18 residues. The CDR3 DNA follows: TGTGCCAGCAGCTTTAGGACTAGCAGGGAAAAATACACAGATACGCAGTATTTT. Amino acids: CASSFRTSREKYTDTQYF. The entire variable domain, with the rest obtained from reference TRBV11-2 and TRBJ2-3, is as follows: EAGVAQSPRYKIIEKRQSVAFWCNPISGHATLYWYQQILGQGPKLLIQFQNNGVVDDSQLPKDRFSAERLKGVDSTLKIQPAKLEDSAVYLCASSFRTSREKYTDTQYFGPGTRLTVL.

The CDR3 loop reads CASSSYRGDQHF. The CDR3 DNA reads as TGTGCCAGCAGCTCATACAGGGGGGACCAGCATTTT. This chain joins TRBV7-2 and TRBJ1-5; 8 bases are a match to TRBD1. Germline V lookup: CDR1 SGHTA, CDR2 FQGNSA. The CDR3 covers 12 residues. Unmatched junction bases numbered 5, after V lost 4 bases and J lost 12 bases.

The CDR3 coding sequence is TGTGCCAGCAGCTTTACATCCATTGAAGCTTTCTTT. Its translation is CASSFTSIEAFF. The genes are TRBV6-6 and TRBJ1-1; no definite D call. Trimming stripped 6 bases from V and 7 bases from J, with 12 bases between. From germline, CDR1 is MNHNY and CDR2 SVGAGI (reference sequence). CDR3 length: 12 residues.

The gene calls are TRBV6-1 and TRBJ2-1; a possible D gene is TRBD2 (6 bases). V was trimmed by 7 bases and J by 6 bases, leaving 13 bases between them. CDR1 is MNHNS, CDR2 SASEGT, per germline. The CDR3 sequence is 13 residues long. CDR3 sequence: CASKPGGLNEQFF. For the CDR3, the DNA is TGTGCCAGCAAACCCGGAGGGCTCAATGAGCAGTTCTTC.

This clone is a singleton in its sample. This chain links TRBV5-1 with TRBJ1-1, with 8 nucleotides matching TRBD1. Germline CDR1 SGHRS, CDR2 YFSETQ. With V trimmed by 2 bases and J by 6 bases, 3 bases remained unmatched. The CDR3 has 13 residues. CDR3: CASSFGQGPEAFF. CDR3 bases: TGCGCCAGCAGCTTCGGACAGGGACCTGAAGCTTTCTTT.

The V gene is TRBV18, the J gene TRBJ1-2, with D perhaps matching TRBD1 (5 bases). CDR3 length: 15 residues. Germline CDR1 is KGHSH and CDR2 is LQKENI. The ends were cut back, 2 bases at V and 5 bases at J, with 15 bases in the middle. The CDR3 sequence: CASSPDSAAGYGYTF. CDR3 nucleotides: TGTGCCAGCTCACCAGACTCGGCGGCAGGGTATGGCTACACCTTC.

This sequence joins TRBV5-8 and TRBJ2-7, with 8 bases that match TRBD2. CDR3 size: 15 residues. V shed 1 base and J 3 bases; nucleotides not matched to a gene: 6. The germline V gene encodes CDR1 SGHTS and CDR2 YDEGEE. The CDR3 sequence: CASSLLAGTIYEQYF. The CDR3 DNA is TGTGCCAGCAGCTTGTTAGCGGGGACCATCTACGAGCAGTACTTC.

This clone came up a few times. CDR3 in amino acids: CASSPDSGNSPLHF. The CDR3 nucleotides read TGTGCCAGCAGCCCGGACAGTGGCAATTCACCCCTCCACTTT. The chain has TRBV7-9 and TRBJ1-6; TRBD1 might be the D (6 bases). CDR1 is SEHNR, CDR2 FQNEAQ, per germline (reference sequence). V was pared by 5 bases and J by 7 bases, with 12 bases between. The CDR3 contains 14 residues.

V is TRBV15 and J is TRBJ2-3, with D perhaps TRBD2 (6 bases). CDR3 length: 16 residues. Germline loops: CDR1 LNHNV, CDR2 YYDKDF (reference sequence). The V gene lost 3 bases and the J gene lost 0 bases, with 13 bases spanning the gap. CDR3: CATSSGYSGSTDTQYF. The CDR3 nucleotides are TGTGCCACCAGCAGTGGCTATAGCGGAAGCACAGATACGCAGTATTTT.

This clone appeared a single time. The chain has TRBV2 and TRBJ2-2, with 12 bases aligning to TRBD1. This CDR3 has 14 residues. V lost 7 bases to trimming and J lost 5 bases; unmatched junction nucleotides: 2. Germline V gene lookup returns CDR1 SNHLY and CDR2 FYNNEI. CDR3 region: CASTGQGATGELFF. CDR3 in DNA: TGTGCCAGCACGGGACAGGGGGCGACCGGGGAGCTGTTTTTT.

The DNA of the CDR3 is TGTGCCAGCAGATGGGACAGGTCCTACGAGCAGTACTTC. It specifies CASRWDRSYEQYF. This chain joins TRBV2 and TRBJ2-7, with 8 bases aligning to TRBD1. CDR3 length equals 13 residues. Unmatched junction bases numbered 2, after V lost 6 bases and J lost 1 base. CDR1 and CDR2 from the germline V gene are SNHLY and FYNNEI.

The gene calls are TRBV18 and TRBJ1-1; tentatively, D is TRBD1 (6 bases). Germline V gene sequence: CDR1 KGHSH, CDR2 LQKENI. This CDR3 is built from 14 residues. V was cut by 2 bases and J by 1 base, with 8 bases left in between. The DNA for the CDR3 is TGTGCCAGCTCACCAACAGGGAGGAACACTGAAGCTTTCTTT. Translating gives CASSPTGRNTEAFF.

The genes are TRBV19 and TRBJ2-6; 9 bases agree with TRBD1. V trimming: 5 bases; J trimming: 0 bases; junction bases outside the gene matches: 11. CDR3 length equals 19 residues. The germline V gene has CDR1 LNHDA and CDR2 SQIVND (reference sequence). This chain's CDR3 is CASSPLGDRGSSGANVLTF. The CDR3 nucleotides read TGTGCCAGTAGTCCTCTTGGTGACAGGGGGAGCTCTGGGGCCAACGTCCTGACTTTC.

The gene calls are TRBV4-3 and TRBJ1-5, with 7 nucleotides matching TRBD1. This CDR3 region has 14 residues. Germline V CDR1 and CDR2: LGHNA, YSLEER. After removal of 3 bases from V and 5 bases from J, the junction contained 4 bases not matched to a gene. CDR3 coding DNA: TGCGCCAGCAGCCATCGACAGGGCGATCAGCCCCAGCATTTT. This encodes CASSHRQGDQPQHF.

The V gene is TRBV4-2, the J gene TRBJ2-7; the match to TRBD2 covers 11 bases. Trimming at V came to 1 base and at J to 0 bases, leaving 2 bases not matched to a gene. CDR1 is LGHNA and CDR2 is YNFKEQ in the germline V gene. This CDR3 region has 16 residues. The CDR3 loop is CASSQVGLAGSYEQYF. The CDR3 DNA sequence: TGTGCCAGCAGCCAAGTCGGACTAGCGGGCTCCTACGAGCAGTACTTC.

CDR3 coding DNA: TGTGCCAGCGCAGGGTACCAAGAGACCCAGTACTTC. Amino acid sequence: CASAGYQETQYF. The rearrangement uses TRBV6-6 and TRBJ2-5; tentatively, D is TRBD1 (5 bases). Germline V CDR1 and CDR2: MNHNY, SVGAGI (reference sequence). V was trimmed by 8 bases and J by 0 bases, leaving 7 bases between them. This CDR3 spans 12 amino acids.

Here the CDR3 DNA reads TGCGCCAGCGCACCGGGTGGTGGGGACAGGGGGCGGCTAGATGGCTACACCTTC. Translating gives CASAPGGGDRGRLDGYTF. The chain uses TRBV5-1 and TRBJ1-2; TRBD1 agrees at 12 bases. The germline gives CDR1 SGHRS, CDR2 YFSETQ. This CDR3 comprises 18 residues. The V segment lost 7 bases and the J segment 6 bases; nucleotides outside the gene matches: 19.

This rearrangement joins TRBV5-4 to TRBJ2-5, with TRBD1 matching 8 bases. Germline V gene lookup returns CDR1 SGHNT and CDR2 YYREEE (reference sequence). The length of the CDR3 is 14 residues. V was pared by 5 bases and J by 3 bases, with 6 bases of the junction left unmatched. The CDR3 spells CASRDRQGKETQYF. The CDR3 DNA follows: TGTGCCAGCAGAGACCGACAGGGGAAAGAGACCCAGTACTTC.

This clone has a single count. This sequence joins TRBV4-3 and TRBJ2-5; 9 bases map to TRBD2. Matching the DNA end better, TRBJ2-7 makes the J call doubtful. This CDR3 comprises 15 residues. From germline, CDR1 is LGHNA and CDR2 YSLEER. Here the CDR3 reads CASSLLSSGNYEQYF. Written as DNA, the CDR3 is TGCGCCAGCAGCCTCCTTTCTAGCGGGAACTACGAGCAGTACTTC.

The chain combines TRBV4-1 with TRBJ1-5; perhaps TRBD1 as D (6 bases). Trimming pared 2 bases from V and 4 bases from J, leaving 9 bases between. This CDR3 has 14 residues. Germline V lookup: CDR1 MGHRA, CDR2 YSYEKL. CDR3 coding DNA: TGCGCCAGCAGCCAAACACAGGGAAATCAGCCCCAGCATTTT. As protein: CASSQTQGNQPQHF.

This chain connects TRBV4-1 to TRBJ1-6, with D tentatively TRBD1 (5 bases). Germline values: CDR1 MGHRA, CDR2 YSYEKL. V was clipped by 2 bases and J by 10 bases, with 18 bases between them. The CDR3 spans 16 residues. CDR3 in amino acids: CASSQLSTRVGSPLHF. The CDR3 DNA is TGCGCCAGCAGCCAACTTAGCACCAGGGTGGGGTCACCCCTCCACTTT.

A note on this clone: Other DNA sequences in this specimen translate into the identical CDR3. The CDR3 spells CASIGTNSYEQYF. The CDR3 DNA is TGTGCCAGCATCGGGACTAACTCCTACGAGCAGTACTTC. The V and J genes are TRBV6-1 and TRBJ2-7; TRBD2 matches at 7 bases. With 7 bases clipped from V and 0 bases from J, the junction kept 3 bases outside the gene matches. The V gene's germline CDR1 is MNHNS and CDR2 SASEGT. The CDR3 runs 13 residues.

The chain is built from TRBV7-2 and TRBJ2-1; D may be TRBD2 (5 bases). There are 14 residues in the CDR3. The germline V and J ends were trimmed by 1 base and 5 bases, with 9 bases remaining between them. In germline, CDR1 is SGHTA, CDR2 FQGNSA. This CDR3 reads CASSLGWRHNEQFF. CDR3 bases: TGTGCCAGCAGCTTAGGGTGGAGGCACAATGAGCAGTTCTTC.

This clone was observed a single time. The chain employs TRBV7-8 and TRBJ1-4; D perhaps matches TRBD1 (6 bases). Between the trimmed V and J ends, which lost 1 base and 5 bases, there was a span of 14 bases. The CDR3 loop spans 16 amino acids. Germline CDR1 is SGHVS and CDR2 is FQNEAQ. The CDR3 is CASSLVRSGANEKLFF. CDR3 DNA: TGTGCCAGCAGCTTAGTCCGGTCAGGGGCAAATGAAAAACTGTTTTTT.

This clone was observed once. An end of the junction differs from the germline gene, which may be a read error. The chain has TRBV2 and TRBJ1-5; TRBD1 aligns across 11 bases. The CDR3 consists of 15 residues. From germline, CDR1 is SNHLY and CDR2 FYNNEI. The DNA for the CDR3 is TGTGCCAGCAGGGAAGGACAGGGGGCGGTTCAGCCCCAGCATTTT. Encoded protein: CASREGQGAVQPQHF.

The chain employs TRBV28 and TRBJ1-5, with D perhaps TRBD1 (5 bases). CDR3 size: 15 residues. The V end was cut by 4 bases, the J end by 0 bases, with 10 bases between. Germline V gene lookup returns CDR1 MDHEN and CDR2 SYDVKM. CDR3 in amino acids: CASSSPGHSNQPQHF. In nucleotides, the CDR3 is TGTGCCAGCAGTTCCCCCGGACATAGCAATCAGCCCCAGCATTTT.

The gene calls are TRBV29-1 and TRBJ1-1, with D hard to call. The ends were cut back, 6 bases at V and 0 bases at J, with 11 bases in the middle. The CDR3 totals 13 residues. Germline CDR1 SQVTM, CDR2 ANQGSEA. Written as DNA, the CDR3 is TGCAGCGTGGGCGGGCCCATGAACACTGAAGCTTTCTTT. Protein: CSVGGPMNTEAFF.